One and the same sample provided the 20 T cell receptor beta chains below, sequenced in a study of response to subunit inactivated influenza vaccine. TCRdb called the RT-PCR reads again in MiXCR, with one record for every CDR3 protein. The sample lists 550,000 to 800,000 distinct CDR3 sequences; approximately 14% were seen once. The specimen was PBMCs from blood, collected less than 15 days before vaccination. Receptors were obtained from a man aged 45-65 years who received an inactivated influenza vaccine.

The sample holds a few counts of this clonotype. This sequence joins TRBV20-1 and TRBJ2-5; unclear D gene. V shed 0 bases and J shed 7 bases, with 6 bases lying between them. The CDR3 runs to 11 residues. The germline V gene encodes CDR1 DFQATT and CDR2 SNEGSKA (reference sequence). The CDR3 region has the DNA TGCAGTGCTAGAGACCGGACGACCCAGTACTTC. It is translated as CSARDRTTQYF.

This rearrangement joins TRBV20-1 to TRBJ2-7; TRBD2 matches 7 bases. Germline CDR1 and CDR2: DFQATT and SNEGSKA (reference sequence). V lost 0 bases to trimming and J lost 4 bases; unmatched junction nucleotides: 9. This CDR3 comprises 15 residues. CDR3 sequence: CSARDLSVRGYEQYF. The CDR3 DNA follows: TGCAGTGCTAGAGATTTGAGCGTGCGGGGGTACGAGCAGTACTTC.

This clonotype was found many times. This chain uses TRBV5-1 with TRBJ2-7; a possible D gene is TRBD2 (5 bases). The CDR3 extends over 12 amino acids. V lost 5 bases and J 9 bases, leaving 15 bases between the germline ends. Germline loops: CDR1 SGHRS, CDR2 YFSETQ. The DNA for the CDR3 is TGCGCCAGCAGTTACGATGGACGGGGGCAGTACTTC. Translation gives CASSYDGRGQYF.

J is TRBJ2-7 and V is TRBV7-2; D uncertain. The CDR3 contains 14 residues. Trimming took off 5 bases at V and 1 base at J, with 12 bases between the two ends. CDR1 SGHTA and CDR2 FQGNSA come from the germline V gene. This CDR3 reads CASSGRRGSYEQYF. The CDR3 DNA reads TGTGCCAGCAGCGGCCGGAGAGGTTCCTACGAGCAGTACTTC. The complete variable domain, with remaining parts taken from reference TRBV7-2 and TRBJ2-7, reads GAGVSQSPSNKVTEKGKDVELRCDPISGHTALYWYRQSLGQGLEFLIYFQGNSAPDKSGLPSDRFSAERTGGSVSTLTIQRTQQEDSAVYLCASSGRRGSYEQYFGPGTRLTVT.

In this sample, this clonotype turned up a few times. The gene calls are TRBV25-1 and TRBJ2-5; TRBD1 aligns across 9 bases. CDR1 and CDR2 (germline): MGHDK, SYGVNS. The trim removed 5 bases at V and 5 bases at J, leaving 6 bases unmatched. The CDR3 sequence is 14 residues long. In nucleotides, the CDR3 is TGTGCCAGCAGTAGGACAGGGGCCGGGGAGACCCAGTACTTC. It translates to CASSRTGAGETQYF.

This chain connects TRBV3-1 to TRBJ2-1, with a weak D call TRBD2 (5 bases). CDR1 is LGHDT and CDR2 is YNNKEL in the germline V gene (reference sequence). The CDR3 extends over 15 amino acids. The V and J ends lost 1 base and 5 bases respectively, with 12 bases between them. In nucleotides, the CDR3 is TGTGCCAGCAGCCAAGCGGGATTCAGCAACAATGAGCAGTTCTTC. It translates to CASSQAGFSNNEQFF.

This clonotype was recorded at least ten times. This chain uses TRBV15 with TRBJ1-1; perhaps TRBD1 as D (6 bases). The V end was cut by 1 base, the J end by 0 bases, with 15 bases between. This CDR3 is 17 amino acids long. From germline, CDR1 is LNHNV and CDR2 YYDKDF (reference sequence). CDR3 loop: CATSRGLGQLMNTEAFF. Here the CDR3 DNA reads TGTGCCACCAGCAGAGGCCTAGGACAGCTAATGAACACTGAAGCTTTCTTT. The full variable domain, rest sourced from reference TRBV15 and TRBJ1-1, is DAMVIQNPRYQVTQFGKPVTLSCSQTLNHNVMYWYQQKSSQAPKLLFHYYDKDFNNEADTPDNFQSRRPNTSFCFLDIRSPGLGDTAMYLCATSRGLGQLMNTEAFFGQGTRLTVV.

This clonotype was seen a handful of times. The chain combines TRBV29-1 with TRBJ2-2; possible D gene TRBD2, 5 bases. The CDR3 sequence is 14 residues long. Germline V gives CDR1 SQVTM, CDR2 ANQGSEA. V lost 7 bases and J lost 0, with 12 bases in between. CDR3 nucleotide sequence: TGCAGCGGGAGGTCGGCCACGAACACCGGGGAGCTGTTTTTT. It encodes CSGRSATNTGELFF.

CDR3: CAIREHTENNEQFF. In DNA form, the CDR3 reads TGTGCCATCAGGGAGCATACTGAAAACAATGAGCAGTTCTTC. The rearrangement joins TRBV10-3 to TRBJ2-1; D remains unclear. Per germline, CDR1 ENHRY and CDR2 SYGVKD. Trimming cost V 6 bases and J 5 bases, with 14 bases left between them. The CDR3 runs to 14 residues.

This clonotype was detected only a few times. The V call is TRBV29-1, the J call TRBJ2-3, with 12 bases fitting TRBD2. Germline CDR1 reads SQVTM; CDR2 reads ANQGSEA. V shed 4 bases, J shed 1 base, and the junction held 9 bases outside the gene matches. The CDR3 contains 17 residues. This CDR3 is CSVVIGRLAGGTDTQYF. The CDR3 DNA follows: TGCAGCGTTGTAATTGGTCGACTAGCGGGGGGCACAGATACGCAGTATTTT.

The sample holds a few counts of this clonotype. This chain links TRBV7-9 with TRBJ1-6, with D perhaps matching TRBD1 (5 bases). Trimming shortened V by 2 bases and J by 7 bases, and 15 bases separated the two germline ends. Germline values: CDR1 SEHNR, CDR2 FQNEAQ (reference sequence). The CDR3 runs to 16 residues. This CDR3 is CASSLWGVGANSPLHF. In nucleotides, the CDR3 is TGTGCCAGCAGCTTATGGGGGGTTGGGGCCAATTCACCCCTCCACTTT.

About this clonotype itself: At one end, the junction sequence differs from germline, possibly due to a read error. V and J are TRBV20-1 and TRBJ2-3; D is possibly TRBD2 (6 bases). The CDR3 has 16 residues. Germline V gene sequence: CDR1 DFQATT, CDR2 SNEGSKA (reference sequence). CDR3 residues: CSARDVTKLAAETQYF. The CDR3 nucleotides are TGCAGTGCTAGAGATGTGACGAAACTAGCAGCAGAGACGCAGTATTTT.

This clonotype was recorded a few times. The V and J genes are TRBV4-3 and TRBJ2-1; tentative D call: TRBD2 (6 bases). The CDR3 has 16 amino acids. CDR1 and CDR2 from the germline V gene are LGHNA and YSLEER. The V and J ends lost 0 bases and 16 bases respectively, with 25 bases between them. The CDR3 coding sequence is TGCGCCAGCAGCCAAGAACTAGCAAGGTCCTACAATGAGCGTTTCTTC. Its translation is CASSQELARSYNERFF.

The sample holds a few counts of this clonotype. The chain recombines TRBV6-5 with TRBJ2-1; D is possibly TRBD2 (6 bases). The CDR3 extends over 14 amino acids. Germline CDR1 is MNHEY and CDR2 is SVGAGI. The germline V and J ends were trimmed by 2 bases and 13 bases, with 18 bases remaining between them. The CDR3 reads CASSYTRDQRSQFF. The CDR3 DNA reads TGTGCCAGCAGTTACACGCGGGACCAGAGGTCACAGTTCTTC.

A few counts support this clonotype. The V call is TRBV15, the J call TRBJ1-2; D unresolved. The germline V and J ends were trimmed by 4 bases and 8 bases, with 11 bases remaining between them. Per germline, CDR1 LNHNV and CDR2 YYDKDF (reference sequence). This CDR3 comprises 12 residues. CDR3 protein: CATSTRLSGYTF. In DNA, the CDR3 is TGTGCCACCAGCACTCGTCTTTCCGGCTACACCTTC.

The chain carries TRBV6-2 or TRBV6-3 and TRBJ2-1, with a weak D call TRBD2 (5 bases). The CDR3 is made up of 20 amino acids. Per the germline V gene, CDR1 is MNHEY and CDR2 is SVGEGT. V was pared by 0 bases and J by 0 bases, with 21 bases between. The CDR3 here is CASSYSRDLSGRSSYNEQFF. For the CDR3, the DNA is TGTGCCAGCAGTTACTCGAGAGACTTAAGCGGTCGGAGCTCCTACAATGAGCAGTTCTTC.

This clonotype was observed a handful of times. The rearrangement links TRBV7-2 to TRBJ2-7; weak D call: TRBD2 (6 bases). V lost 5 bases and J lost 3, with 11 bases in between. Germline loops: CDR1 SGHTA, CDR2 FQGNSA. The CDR3 consists of 13 residues. The DNA of the CDR3 is TGTGCCAGCAGCACCCTGGGGGGCTACGAGCAGTACTTC. Amino acids: CASSTLGGYEQYF.

This clonotype appeared many times. This chain links TRBV20-1 with TRBJ2-5; 7 positions match TRBD1. The CDR3 is 14 amino acids. Germline V gives CDR1 DFQATT, CDR2 SNEGSKA (reference sequence). The junction had 6 bases not matched to a gene; V was cut back by 4 bases and J by 1 base. The CDR3: CSAKLDRIQETQYF. The CDR3 DNA is TGCAGTGCTAAACTGGACAGGATCCAAGAGACCCAGTACTTC.

The chain links TRBV28 to TRBJ2-1, with D perhaps TRBD2 (5 bases). The CDR3 consists of 12 residues. Trimming took off 3 bases at V and 10 bases at J, with 10 bases between the two ends. The V gene's germline CDR1 is MDHEN and CDR2 SYDVKM. CDR3 sequence: CASSFRWEEQFF. CDR3 bases: TGTGCCAGCAGTTTTCGGTGGGAGGAGCAGTTCTTC.

The sample holds a few counts of this clonotype. V gene TRBV6-5 combines with J gene TRBJ2-2; TRBD2 might be the D (7 bases). V shed 0 bases and J shed 3 bases, with 17 bases lying between them. The CDR3 runs to 18 residues. Germline loops: CDR1 MNHEY, CDR2 SVGAGI. The CDR3 sequence: CASSYSGVEGGYTGELFF. DNA of the CDR3: TGTGCCAGCAGTTACTCAGGCGTGGAGGGGGGGTACACCGGGGAGCTGTTTTTT.